These 25 T cell receptor beta chains came from one sample sequenced in a study of T-cell reconstitution after alpha-beta-depleted transplantation in children (dated by TCRdb to 2015 to 2016). The library was obtained by PCR. The data were produced on an Illumina HiSeq 2500. Molecular barcoding was employed in the preparation of TCR libraries, with unique molecular identifiers being used to normalize TCRbeta repertoire quantification. TCRdb trimmed the raw reads at Q25, called clones with MiXCR and kept productive beta chains. Identical CDR3 protein sequences are pooled into one entry, listed with their most common genes and DNA. In this sample the table shows 300,000 to 400,000 distinct CDR3 sequences, around 15% of which occur a single time. In total, the top ten clones hold 35% to 50% of the sample. What this sample's treatment or condition label stands for: allogeneic hematopoietic cell transplantation with graft depleted of TCRalphabeta T cells and CD19 B cells.

Specimen: PBMCs, mostly from graft donor cells, collected 360 days after TCRalphabeta/CD19-depleted stem cell transplant. The receptors come from a male patient aged 2-9 years who had a stem cell transplant for acute lymphoblastic leukemia, so the T cells may come from the graft donor.

The chain joins TRBV7-9 to TRBJ1-2; D might be TRBD1 (5 bases). V shed 1 base and J shed 6 bases, with 12 bases lying between them. The CDR3 has 14 residues. From germline, CDR1 is SEHNR and CDR2 FQNEAQ (reference sequence). CDR3: CASSLGRDGDGYTF. CDR3 DNA: TGTGCCAGCAGCTTAGGACGGGACGGCGATGGCTACACCTTC.

This clonotype appeared a few times. The rearrangement uses TRBV5-1 and TRBJ2-1; TRBD2 matches 10 bases. V gave up 2 bases and J gave up 0 bases; unmatched junction bases: 5. The CDR3 consists of 17 residues. CDR1 and CDR2 (germline): SGHRS, YFSETQ. The CDR3 DNA is TGCGCCAGCAGCTTTTTGGCTAGCGGGAGCTCCTACAATGAGCAGTTCTTC. Translated, it gives CASSFLASGSSYNEQFF.

A few counts support this clonotype. The rearrangement uses TRBV10-3 and TRBJ2-1, with 8 bases lining up with TRBD2. The V and J ends lost 5 bases and 6 bases, in that order; junction bases with no gene match: 6. In germline, CDR1 is ENHRY, CDR2 SYGVKD. There are 14 residues in the CDR3. Here the CDR3 reads CAISNGRGANEQFF. CDR3 nucleotide sequence: TGTGCCATCAGTAACGGGAGGGGGGCCAATGAGCAGTTCTTC.

This clonotype has just a few counts. V usage is TRBV20-1 and J usage is TRBJ1-4, with a possible D match to TRBD1 (6 bases). The V end lost 3 bases, the J end lost 7 bases, and 12 bases lay between the germline ends. The CDR3 is 13 residues long. In germline, CDR1 is DFQATT, CDR2 SNEGSKA (reference sequence). Here the CDR3 reads CSARDSLGEKLFF. For the CDR3, the DNA is TGCAGTGCTAGGGACAGCTTGGGTGAAAAACTGTTTTTT.

DNA for the CDR3: TGTGCCTGGAGCGCAGGGAGAGGCTACGAGCAGTACTTC. It yields the protein CAWSAGRGYEQYF. The rearrangement joins TRBV30 to TRBJ2-7; D might be TRBD1 or TRBD2, each matching 5 bases. V was trimmed by 3 bases and J by 3 bases, leaving 12 bases between them. The CDR3 is 13 amino acids. The V gene's germline CDR1 is GTSNPN and CDR2 SVGIG (reference sequence).

This clonotype appeared a few times. The chain has TRBV25-1 and TRBJ1-6, with D tentatively TRBD1 (6 bases). Trimming left V 1 base short and J 7 bases short, with 11 bases between. The CDR3 spans 15 residues. The germline V gene encodes CDR1 MGHDK and CDR2 SYGVNS. This CDR3 reads CASSESAGTNSPLHF. Written as DNA, the CDR3 is TGTGCCAGCAGTGAATCCGCAGGGACAAATTCACCCCTCCACTTT.

There are a few counts of this clonotype. This rearrangement joins TRBV5-1 to TRBJ2-7; no clear D gene. CDR1 SGHRS and CDR2 YFSETQ come from the germline V gene. This CDR3 comprises 15 residues. Trimming removed 4 bases at V and 5 bases at J, with 19 bases between. CDR3: CASSQSDVFWNEQYF. The CDR3 DNA reads as TGCGCCAGCAGCCAATCTGATGTGTTTTGGAACGAGCAGTACTTC.

This clonotype was found many times. The rearrangement uses TRBV20-1 and TRBJ2-5; TRBD2 aligns across 9 bases. The CDR3 runs to 15 residues. The germline V gene has CDR1 DFQATT and CDR2 SNEGSKA (reference sequence). The trim removed 3 bases at V and 1 base at J, leaving 6 bases unmatched. DNA of the CDR3: TGCAGTGCTAGGGGACTAGCCGAAAGCCAAGAGACCCAGTACTTC. Its protein product is CSARGLAESQETQYF.

This clonotype showed up many times. A read error may produce the germline difference seen at one junction end. This sequence joins TRBV5-1 and TRBJ2-2; D gene unclear. The CDR3 is 12 residues long. Germline-derived CDR1 and CDR2 are SGHRS and YFSETQ. CDR3 sequence: CASSLEAGELFF. The CDR3, as DNA: TGTGCCAGCAGCTTAGAGGCCGGGGAGCTGTTTTTT.

This clonotype was counted between two and nine times. The chain has TRBV4-3 and TRBJ2-1, with TRBD2 as a possible D gene (6 bases). Germline V gene sequence: CDR1 LGHNA, CDR2 YSLEER. V was shortened by 4 bases and J by 4 bases, with 11 bases between the two germline ends. The CDR3 consists of 14 residues. The CDR3 spells CASSPWAGYNEQFF. The CDR3 DNA is TGCGCCAGCAGCCCATGGGCGGGATACAATGAGCAGTTCTTC.

The chain recombines TRBV5-1 with TRBJ1-5; D ambiguous. V gave up 1 base and J gave up 3 bases, with 5 bases separating them. The CDR3 loop spans 13 amino acids. Per germline, CDR1 SGHRS and CDR2 YFSETQ. CDR3 in DNA: TGCGCCAGCAGCTTGATTCCCAATCAGCCCCAGCATTTT. Its translation is CASSLIPNQPQHF.

This clonotype was found a few times. V usage is TRBV7-3 and J usage is TRBJ2-1, with TRBD1 matching over 8 bases. CDR1 is SGHTA, CDR2 FQGTGA, per germline. The CDR3 runs 15 residues. Germline trimming cut 4 bases from V and 2 bases from J; bases unmatched to any gene: 4. The CDR3 reads CASSSGTGPYNEQFF. CDR3 in DNA: TGTGCCAGCAGCTCAGGGACAGGTCCCTACAATGAGCAGTTCTTC.

This clonotype was detected a few times. The rearrangement uses TRBV4-2 and TRBJ2-7; 12 bases match TRBD2. V was pared by 0 bases and J by 6 bases, with 9 bases of the junction left unmatched. Germline loops: CDR1 LGHNA, CDR2 YNFKEQ. The CDR3 sequence is 17 residues long. CDR3 residues: CASSQDPYLAGGFEQYF. The CDR3 DNA follows: TGTGCCAGCAGCCAAGATCCCTATCTAGCGGGAGGGTTCGAGCAGTACTTC.

This clonotype was observed a single time. The chain joins TRBV20-1 to TRBJ2-7; 12 bases fit TRBD2. Germline V gene lookup returns CDR1 DFQATT and CDR2 SNEGSKA (reference sequence). Trimming at V came to 5 bases and at J to 4 bases, leaving 15 bases not matched to a gene. The CDR3 has 17 residues. CDR3 region: CSARTQTGTSGLYEQYF. In DNA, the CDR3 is TGCAGTGCTCGGACGCAGACCGGGACTAGCGGGCTATACGAGCAGTACTTC.

This clonotype showed up just a few times. The chain recombines TRBV19 with TRBJ1-4; the match to TRBD1 covers 9 bases. The CDR3 extends over 17 amino acids. Germline CDR1 LNHDA, CDR2 SQIVND (reference sequence). J lost 0 bases, V lost 6 bases, and 8 bases had no gene match. The CDR3 region is CASRRTGDSSTNEKLFF. As DNA, the CDR3 is TGTGCCAGTAGACGGACAGGGGACAGCTCAACTAATGAAAAACTGTTTTTT.

V is TRBV10-3 and J is TRBJ2-3, with 8 nucleotides matching TRBD2. The CDR3 totals 18 residues. J was trimmed by 1 base and V by 3 bases; bases with no gene match: 12. Germline V CDR1 and CDR2: ENHRY, SYGVKD. The CDR3 DNA sequence: TGTGCCATCAGTGATGTGGCGGGAGGCCGTGGCGGCACAGATACGCAGTATTTT. Its protein product is CAISDVAGGRGGTDTQYF.

This clonotype was seen more than once but under ten times. V is TRBV12-3 or TRBV12-4 and J is TRBJ2-3; D is unclear. The CDR3 has 14 amino acids. V dropped 3 bases and J dropped 2 bases, with 9 bases sitting between them. CDR3 coding DNA: TGTGCCAGCAGTTTCAGCGCCCACACAGATACGCAGTATTTT. Translating it yields CASSFSAHTDTQYF.

V and J are TRBV15 and TRBJ2-3, with TRBD2 as a possible D gene (6 bases). The ends were cut back, 0 bases at V and 0 bases at J, with 10 bases in the middle. The CDR3 length is 16 residues. Germline-derived CDR1 and CDR2 are LNHNV and YYDKDF (reference sequence). The CDR3 region has the DNA TGTGCCACCAGCAGAGACCCGGGACTCAGCACAGATACGCAGTATTTT. It yields the protein CATSRDPGLSTDTQYF.

This clonotype was picked up many times. The CDR3 nucleotides are TGTGCCATCAGTGGGGCACACCAAGAGACCCAGTACTTC. Its translation: CAISGAHQETQYF. The rearrangement joins TRBV10-3 to TRBJ2-5; no firm D call. The CDR3 runs 13 residues. The germline V gene has CDR1 ENHRY and CDR2 SYGVKD. The ends were cut back, 4 bases at V and 0 bases at J, with 6 bases in the middle.

The J gene is TRBJ2-7, the V gene TRBV9, with 7 bases lining up with TRBD2. Losses at the gene ends were 0 bases for V and 2 bases for J; bases not matched to a gene: 8. CDR1 is SGDLS and CDR2 is YYNGEE in the germline V gene. There are 16 residues in the CDR3. CDR3 sequence (DNA): TGTGCCAGCAGCGTAGCCCGTAGCGGGCAACCCTACGAGCAGTACTTC. Protein sequence: CASSVARSGQPYEQYF.

The chain joins TRBV7-9 to TRBJ1-6, with 7 bases aligning to TRBD1. Germline V gene sequence: CDR1 SEHNR, CDR2 FQNEAQ (reference sequence). The CDR3 covers 14 residues. Trimming at V came to 5 bases and at J to 5 bases, leaving 3 bases not matched to a gene. Here the CDR3 DNA reads TGTGCCAGCAGCACGACAGGGAATAATTCACCCCTCCACTTT. This translates into CASSTTGNNSPLHF.

In nucleotides, the CDR3 is TGCGCCAGCAGCCGGCTAGGGGGTACTGACTATGGCTACACCTTC. The encoded protein is CASSRLGGTDYGYTF. This chain joins TRBV4-3 and TRBJ1-2, with D possibly TRBD1 on 6 matching bases. The CDR3 runs to 15 residues. Trimming removed 4 bases at V and 3 bases at J, with 15 bases between. Germline V gene lookup returns CDR1 LGHNA and CDR2 YSLEER.

As for this clonotype: One end of the junction does not line up with germline, which may come from a read error. CDR3 sequence: CASSVDPAGFPFF. The CDR3, as DNA: TGTGCCAGCAGCGTAGATCCAGCGGGCTTCCCCTTTTTT. V usage is TRBV9 and J usage is TRBJ2-3; D is perhaps TRBD2 (6 bases). CDR1 is SGDLS and CDR2 is YYNGEE in the germline V gene. The CDR3 is 13 residues long.

The chain employs TRBV7-2 and TRBJ1-4, with D tentatively TRBD1 (6 bases). The CDR3 extends over 15 amino acids. The V end was cut by 7 bases, the J end by 4 bases, with 16 bases between. Germline lookup yields CDR1 SGHTA and CDR2 FQGNSA. CDR3 coding DNA: TGTGCCAGCACCCCAGGACAGACTCTTAATGAAAAACTGTTTTTT. This gives the protein CASTPGQTLNEKLFF. The full variable domain, completed using reference TRBV7-2 and TRBJ1-4, is GAGVSQSPSNKVTEKGKDVELRCDPISGHTALYWYRQSLGQGLEFLIYFQGNSAPDKSGLPSDRFSAERTGGSVSTLTIQRTQQEDSAVYLCASTPGQTLNEKLFFGSGTQLSVL.

This clonotype was counted a few times. This chain connects TRBV7-8 to TRBJ2-7; D gene unclear. The CDR3 loop spans 12 amino acids. The V end lost 7 bases, the J end lost 4 bases, and 11 bases lay between the germline ends. Germline CDR1 SGHVS, CDR2 FQNEAQ. The CDR3 DNA reads TGTGCCAGCACCCGTAGCCAATACGAGCAGTACTTC. It encodes CASTRSQYEQYF.